This TCR beta chain was sequenced for a study of T cell responses to AZD1222 COVID-19 vaccine. Clones were read by immunoSEQ multiplex PCR, and TCRdb kept only the in-frame ones, dropping some. The sample lists about 140,000 clones, roughly 90% occurring once. CDR3 length equals 12 residues. Looked up from germline, CDR1 is SGHRS and CDR2 is YFSETQ. Between the trimmed V and J ends, which lost 5 bases and 1 base, there was a span of 6 bases. The rearrangement links TRBV5-1 to TRBJ1-1; no firm D call. The sequence was collected from an adult who received the AZD1222 COVID-19 vaccine. The sequenced sample was peripheral blood, obtained 28 days after the second AZD1222 dose. The CDR3 reads CASSAGNTEAFF. CDR3 sequence (DNA): TGCGCCAGCAGTGCAGGGAACACTGAAGCTTTCTTT.